The rows below give T cell receptor beta chains drawn from one sample of a study of shared clonotypes between healthy human individuals. Repertoires were generated with immunoSEQ multiplex PCR, while TCRdb's copy carries only in-frame clones and drops some. The sample yields about 2.4 million clones, 93% seen once. Sequenced input: naive CD4+ T cells from PBMCs. All receptors come from a man aged 18 to 30 in good health. Some clones in this sample may be carry-over from other donors' samples. CDR3s include the opening cysteine and the closing phenylalanine or tryptophan. D genes are given only for firm matches. Size is omitted from some rows. Given values are once, few, many or a class for expanded clones.

clone size	V gene	CDR3 length	J gene	D gene	CDR3 protein	CDR3 DNA
few	TRBV27	15	TRBJ2-5	TRBD1	CASSSLDRAWKTQYF	TGTGCCAGCAGTTCTCTCGACAGGGCGTGGAAGACCCAGTACTTC
.	TRBV5-1	14	TRBJ2-5	.	CASSQRGGLETQYF	TGCGCCAGCAGCCAAAGGGGGGGGCTGGAGACCCAGTACTTC
.	TRBV5-6	15	TRBJ1-4	.	CASSLSGATNEKLFF	TGTGCCAGCAGCTTGTCAGGGGCAACTAATGAAAAACTGTTTTTT
.	TRBV7-8	17	TRBJ1-4	.	CASSLGRERRLGEKLFF	TGTGCCAGCAGCTTAGGCAGGGAACGCCGTTTAGGAGAAAAACTGTTTTTT
.	TRBV7-9	14	TRBJ1-4	TRBD1	CASSLGQGDEKLFF	TGTGCCAGCAGCTTAGGGCAGGGGGATGAAAAACTGTTTTTT
.	TRBV5-1	18	TRBJ2-3	TRBD2	CASSDWTSGGASLHTQYF	TGCGCCAGCAGCGACTGGACTAGCGGGGGAGCAAGTTTACATACGCAGTATTTT
.	TRBV27	16	TRBJ1-2	.	CASSSGWGGVGYGYTF	TGTGCCAGCAGTTCTGGGTGGGGGGGCGTCGGCTATGGCTACACCTTC
.	TRBV29-1	13	TRBJ1-5	.	CSVRQDGNQPQHF	TGCAGCGTGCGACAGGATGGCAATCAGCCCCAGCATTTT
.	TRBV15	15	TRBJ2-7	TRBD2	CATSRYTSGSIEQYF	TGTGCCACCAGCAGATATACTAGCGGGAGTATCGAGCAGTACTTC
.	TRBV5-1	13	TRBJ2-3	.	CASSRLPTDTQYF	TGCGCCAGCAGCCGGCTCCCCACAGATACGCAGTATTTT
.	TRBV28	16	TRBJ2-1	TRBD2	CASSTPSGSEYNEQFF	TGTGCCAGCAGTACGCCCAGCGGGAGCGAATACAATGAGCAGTTCTTC
.	TRBV29-1	13	TRBJ1-5	TRBD1	CSVRQGSNQPQHF	TGCAGCGTAAGACAGGGTAGCAATCAGCCCCAGCATTTT